This T cell receptor beta chain was profiled in a study of T cell responses to AZD1222 COVID-19 vaccine. Data came from immunoSEQ multiplex PCR; TCRdb stores just in-frame clones and leaves some out. The sample includes around 130,000 clones, 85% to 95% seen only once; the top ten take around 7%. V dropped 3 bases and J dropped 4; count of bases not matched to a gene: 4. Germline V gene data show CDR1 as MDHEN and CDR2 as SYDVKM. The CDR3 contains 14 residues. The sample here was peripheral blood, taken on day 0 of AZD1222 vaccination. This chain uses TRBV28 with TRBJ1-2; 8 positions agree with TRBD1. The clonotype originates from an adult in good health. CDR3: CASSFRDRIYGYTF. CDR3 bases: TGTGCCAGCAGTTTTAGGGACAGGATCTATGGCTACACCTTC.